This TCR beta chain derives from a study of identical twins (TCRdb year 2016). For context, the study as a whole: To test whether fetal clonotypes persist, the study used deep sequencing on TCR alpha and beta repertoires from monozygotic twins, unrelated adults of various ages, and cord blood. To rule out contamination, the twin experiments were replicated at different times with different library preparation protocols. The investigation overall reported the following: Because the same donors could not be followed over many years, the conclusions relied on cross-sectional statistical analysis. Zero-insertion analyses could be partly confounded by invariant T cells such as MAIT and iNKT, though diverse VJ usage argued against such confounding for most clonotypes. A weaker excess of twin sharing was found in beta out-of-frame sequences because the signal-to-noise ratio was lowered by fewer shared sequences. Fewer insertions were carried by abundant cord blood beta clonotypes; a weaker similar trend was observed in young adult naive repertoires, while no such trend was observed in memory repertoires. Out-of-frame TCR alpha sequences shared between twins showed an excess of low generation-probability sequences compared with coincidental sharing between unrelated individuals. Out-of-frame TCR alpha sharing in monozygotic twins was systematically underestimated by recombination models, whereas sharing between unrelated individuals was in agreement with the recombination models.

The method was 5' RACE. For sequencing, an Illumina HiSeq 2000 was employed. Template switching added a universal primer binding site, and the final cDNA carried a unique molecular identifier that allowed TCR cDNA molecules to be counted accurately. Specific primers in the conserved constant-segment region were used to synthesize first-strand cDNA for the TCR alpha and beta chains. To control for contamination, each cDNA library was double barcoded with a SMART-Mk sample barcode plus Illumina barcodes. TruSeq adapter sequences and Illumina sample barcodes were added in two successive PCR steps. The TCR alpha and beta cDNA libraries were sequenced on the Illumina HiSeq platform using custom primers. As for the authors' bioinformatics: MiGEC processed the raw reads to extract unique molecular identifiers, while MiXCR was used to determine the CDR3 positions. Recombination models were inferred per individual with the repgenHMM and IGoR tools using an EM algorithm. The tcR package in R was used for shared clonotype analysis, with sharing normalized by the product of cloneset sizes. Out-of-frame nonproductive sequences were analyzed to study raw recombination free of thymic and clonal selection effects. The public reads were run again by TCRdb, first through fastp at Q25 and then through MiXCR, and only productive beta chains were kept. One record per CDR3 amino acid sequence lists the most common genes and DNA. None of the V and J calls come from the authors' own analysis; TCRdb made them. For this sample the table gives about 530,000 distinct CDR3 sequences, of which 20% to 25% were detected only once. The ten largest clones represent 0.48% of the sample.

Only healthy Caucasian donors were included. The twin cohort consisted of three pairs of female monozygotic twins, all aged about 18 to 29 years. Positive isolation kits from Invitrogen were used to isolate CD4+ and CD8+ T cell populations. Notes on this clonotype: What antigen it recognizes has not been identified. No base qualities exist here, and no much larger clone lies one base off it.

The CDR3 sequence holds 17 residues, the cysteine and phenylalanine included. Only CDR3 DNA is held: 51 bases, read in frame from base 1. V and J lose 0 bases and 4 bases, and a span of 18 bases separates them. Via the germline V gene, CDR1 is LGHNT and CDR2 FRNRAP. These data are also associated with another study on yellow fever vaccine responses in identical twins. As noted in the second study: The authors reported that the T cell response to vaccination in identical twins appeared partly convergent and partly personalized. In the study, vaccine-responding T cell clones were precisely tracked in identical twins.

Recombination linked TRBV12-5 to TRBJ1-2; the D gene remains uncertain. The source of this sequence is a woman aged 18-30 years in good health. The sequenced sample consisted of CD4+ T cells sorted from blood. The CDR3: CASGLVHLENRVYGYTF. The DNA sequence is TGTGCTAGTGGTTTGGTACATCTCGAAAACCGGGTCTATGGCTACACCTTC.